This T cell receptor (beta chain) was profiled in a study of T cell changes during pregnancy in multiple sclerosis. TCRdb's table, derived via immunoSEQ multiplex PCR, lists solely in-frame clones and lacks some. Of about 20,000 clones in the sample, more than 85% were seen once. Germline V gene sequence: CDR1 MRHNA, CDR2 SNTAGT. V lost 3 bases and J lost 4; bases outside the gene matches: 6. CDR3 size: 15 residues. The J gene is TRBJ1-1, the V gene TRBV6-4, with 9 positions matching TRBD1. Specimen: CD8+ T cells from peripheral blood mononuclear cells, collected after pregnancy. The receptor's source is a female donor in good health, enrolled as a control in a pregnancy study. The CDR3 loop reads CASSDGTGGFTEAFF. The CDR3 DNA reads TGTGCCAGCAGTGATGGTACAGGGGGCTTCACTGAAGCTTTCTTT.